A single sample is the source of the 27 T cell receptor beta chains below, sequenced in a study of cytomegalovirus exposure and HLA in healthy donors. Measured with immunoSEQ multiplex PCR; TCRdb has only the in-frame clones, and not every one. The sample lists 200,000 or so clones, around 88% seen once, with about 2.7% in the top ten. Sequenced material: PBMCs. The source of these receptors is a woman aged 18-29 years in good health and CMV-seronegative.

CDR3 coding DNA: TGCAGCGTTGCGGGGAGCGATGGCTACACCTTC. Amino acids: CSVAGSDGYTF. This chain uses TRBV29-1 with TRBJ1-2; D unclear. Germline CDR1 is SQVTM and CDR2 is ANQGSEA. Between the trimmed V and J ends, which lost 4 bases and 6 bases, there was a span of 9 bases. This CDR3 has 11 residues. The full variable domain, rest sourced from reference TRBV29-1 and TRBJ1-2, is SAVISQKPSRDICQRGTSLTIQCQVDSQVTMMFWYRQQPGQSLTLIATANQGSEATYESGFVIDKFPISRPNLTFSTLTVSNMSPEDSSIYLCSVAGSDGYTFGSGTRLTVV.

This clone was detected once. The CDR3 DNA is TGTGCCAGCAGCTTGCTACCGGGACAGGGGGGAGCAGATACGCAGTATTTT. The encoded protein is CASSLLPGQGGADTQYF. J is TRBJ2-3 and V is TRBV5-4; 11 bases are shared with TRBD1. The CDR3 is 17 amino acids. Germline trimming cut 1 base from V and 4 bases from J; bases unmatched to any gene: 8. Germline V CDR1 and CDR2: SGHNT, YYREEE (reference sequence).

The genes are TRBV19 and TRBJ2-3; perhaps TRBD1 as D (5 bases). V was pared by 9 bases and J by 2 bases, with 15 bases between. Germline CDR1 and CDR2: LNHDA and SQIVND (reference sequence). This CDR3 comprises 14 residues. In DNA form, the CDR3 reads TGTGCCAGCTCCGACAGTTCCGTCACAGATACGCAGTATTTT. This encodes CASSDSSVTDTQYF.

The V gene is TRBV5-1, the J gene TRBJ2-1; 10 bases are shared with TRBD2. Germline CDR1 is SGHRS and CDR2 is YFSETQ. This CDR3 is built from 16 residues. The V segment lost 3 bases and the J segment 4 bases; nucleotides outside the gene matches: 7. The CDR3 DNA is TGCGCCAGCAGCTCCTCCAGCGGGAGGGGGTACAATGAGCAGTTCTTC. Its protein is CASSSSSGRGYNEQFF.

V usage is TRBV27 and J usage is TRBJ1-2; possibly TRBD1 for D (6 bases). Germline CDR1 and CDR2: MNHEY and SMNVEV (reference sequence). This CDR3 is 12 amino acids long. The ends were cut back, 6 bases at V and 7 bases at J, with 12 bases in the middle. The CDR3 reads CASRDRRGGYTF. Written as DNA, the CDR3 is TGTGCCAGCAGAGACAGGCGTGGTGGCTACACCTTC.

The chain couples TRBV27 to TRBJ2-5, with a tentative D call TRBD2 (6 bases). V lost 0 bases and J 5 bases, leaving 16 bases between the germline ends. Germline V CDR1 and CDR2: MNHEY, SMNVEV (reference sequence). The length of the CDR3 is 16 residues. CDR3 sequence: CASSLSGRGVAETQYF. The CDR3 nucleotides read TGTGCCAGCAGTTTATCCGGGCGGGGAGTTGCGGAGACCCAGTACTTC.

The V and J genes are TRBV5-4 and TRBJ2-1; 11 nucleotides align to TRBD2. V dropped 4 bases and J dropped 4; count of bases not matched to a gene: 7. The CDR3 is 16 residues long. CDR1 and CDR2 (germline): SGHNT, YYREEE (reference sequence). The CDR3 nucleotides read TGTGCCAGCAGCCTCCCGGGACTAGCGGAATACAATGAGCAGTTCTTC. Protein product: CASSLPGLAEYNEQFF.

The chain carries TRBV27 and TRBJ2-7, with a possible D match to TRBD1 (6 bases). This CDR3 is built from 14 residues. Germline V gene sequence: CDR1 MNHEY, CDR2 SMNVEV (reference sequence). Trimming took off 2 bases at V and 2 bases at J, with 10 bases between the two ends. CDR3 DNA sequence: TGTGCCAGCAGTTTACCGGGACATACCTACGAGCAGTACTTC. Protein: CASSLPGHTYEQYF.

V gene TRBV7-2 combines with J gene TRBJ2-1; TRBD2 agrees at 10 bases. This CDR3 spans 16 amino acids. CDR1 is SGHTA and CDR2 is FQGNSA in the germline V gene. V shed 0 bases, J shed 10 bases, and the junction held 9 bases outside the gene matches. CDR3 loop: CASSLAPGLADGEQFF. In DNA, the CDR3 is TGTGCCAGCAGCTTAGCGCCCGGACTAGCGGACGGCGAGCAGTTCTTC. Supplemented by reference TRBV7-2 and TRBJ2-1, the full variable domain reads GAGVSQSPSNKVTEKGKDVELRCDPISGHTALYWYRQSLGQGLEFLIYFQGNSAPDKSGLPSDRFSAERTGGSVSTLTIQRTQQEDSAVYLCASSLAPGLADGEQFFGPGTRLTVL.

This clone showed up just once. The chain couples TRBV5-3 to TRBJ2-1; tentative D call: TRBD1 (6 bases). TRBV5-3 is designated an ORF whose function remains uncertain. CDR3 length: 14 amino acids. V was shortened by 0 bases and J by 4 bases, with 8 bases between the two germline ends. The CDR3 is CARSLGTEYNEQFF. In nucleotides, the CDR3 is TGTGCCAGAAGCTTGGGGACAGAGTACAATGAGCAGTTCTTC.

CDR3 coding DNA: TGTGCCTGGAAGATTAAGGGGGCCTGGTACGAGCAGTACTTC. Translating it yields CAWKIKGAWYEQYF. This chain connects TRBV30 to TRBJ2-7; 7 nucleotides line up with TRBD1. Unmatched junction bases numbered 10, after V lost 4 bases and J lost 4 bases. CDR3 size: 14 residues. Per germline, CDR1 GTSNPN and CDR2 SVGIG (reference sequence).

In DNA form, the CDR3 reads TGTGCCAGCAGCTTAGGGGACAGCACCGGGGAGCTGTTTTTT. Amino acids: CASSLGDSTGELFF. The V and J genes are TRBV7-3 and TRBJ2-2; 7 bases align to TRBD1. Germline assignment: CDR1 SGHTA and CDR2 FQGTGA. The CDR3 loop spans 14 amino acids. The junction had 1 base not matched to a gene; V was cut back by 2 bases and J by 4 bases.

V usage is TRBV7-9 and J usage is TRBJ2-5; 7 positions match TRBD1. This CDR3 region has 15 residues. Germline assignment: CDR1 SEHNR and CDR2 FQNEAQ (reference sequence). V shed 5 bases and J 2 bases; nucleotides not matched to a gene: 8. CDR3 DNA sequence: TGTGCCAGCAGCGGTTCCGGGACAGAACAAGAGACCCAGTACTTC. This sequence encodes CASSGSGTEQETQYF.

The V call is TRBV11-2, the J call TRBJ2-2; D is unresolved. CDR3 size: 13 residues. Trimming pared 4 bases from V and 7 bases from J, leaving 10 bases between. Germline V CDR1 and CDR2: SGHAT, FQNNGV. The CDR3 DNA sequence: TGTGCCAGCAGCTCACGGGTCCTCGGGGAGCTGTTTTTT. Translation gives CASSSRVLGELFF.

V is TRBV30 and J is TRBJ1-2; no clear D. CDR3 length: 13 residues. In germline, CDR1 is GTSNPN, CDR2 SVGIG (reference sequence). Trimming cost V 4 bases and J 7 bases, with 16 bases left between them. CDR3 amino acids: CAWNRLGLSGYTF. The CDR3 nucleotides are TGTGCCTGGAACCGTCTGGGCCTGTCTGGCTACACCTTC. The variable domain in full, with the rest retrieved from reference TRBV30 and TRBJ1-2, is SQTIHQWPATLVQPVGSPLSLECTVEGTSNPNLYWYRQAAGRGLQLLFYSVGIGQISSEVPQNLSASRPQDRQFILSSKKLLLSDSGFYLCAWNRLGLSGYTFGSGTRLTVV.

The gene calls are TRBV11-1 and TRBJ2-3; 12 bases line up with TRBD1. Germline V gene lookup returns CDR1 SGHAT and CDR2 FQDESV (reference sequence). The V and J ends lost 2 bases and 8 bases, in that order; junction bases with no gene match: 5. The CDR3 spans 15 residues. The CDR3 DNA follows: TGTGCCAGCAGCTTACGTGGGACAGGGGGCCGTACGCAGTATTTT. Translation gives CASSLRGTGGRTQYF.

V and J are TRBV5-1 and TRBJ1-1; D is undetermined. Per the germline V gene, CDR1 is SGHRS and CDR2 is YFSETQ. The V and J ends lost 2 bases and 0 bases respectively, with 8 bases between them. CDR3 length: 14 amino acids. The CDR3: CASSFELMNTEAFF. In nucleotides, the CDR3 is TGCGCCAGCAGCTTTGAACTGATGAACACTGAAGCTTTCTTT. The whole variable domain, filled in from reference TRBV5-1 and TRBJ1-1, reads KAGVTQTPRYLIKTRGQQVTLSCSPISGHRSVSWYQQTPGQGLQFLFEYFSETQRNKGNFPGRFSGRQFSNSRSEMNVSTLELGDSALYLCASSFELMNTEAFFGQGTRLTVV.

The J gene is TRBJ2-2, the V gene TRBV7-9; 8 bases fit TRBD1. CDR1 and CDR2 from the germline V gene are SEHNR and FQNEAQ (reference sequence). The ends lost 4 bases at V and 0 bases at J; junction bases unmatched: 4. The CDR3 loop spans 16 amino acids. The CDR3 DNA is TGTGCCAGCAGCTGGCCGGGACAGGCGAACACCGGGGAGCTGTTTTTT. Its translation: CASSWPGQANTGELFF.

This chain links TRBV4-2 with TRBJ2-2; D remains ambiguous. The CDR3 is made up of 14 amino acids. Trimming removed 0 bases from V and 2 bases from J, with 4 bases in between. CDR1 is LGHNA and CDR2 is YNFKEQ in the germline V gene. This CDR3 is CASSQDYNTGELFF. CDR3 DNA sequence: TGTGCCAGCAGCCAAGATTATAACACCGGGGAGCTGTTTTTT.

The chain has TRBV28 and TRBJ1-1; TRBD1 matches 7 bases. Germline V lookup: CDR1 MDHEN, CDR2 SYDVKM. J lost 6 bases, V lost 6 bases, and 13 bases had no gene match. The CDR3 length is 15 residues. CDR3 nucleotide sequence: TGTGCCAGCAGAGTACCACAGGGGTCCGCGGCTGAAGCTTTCTTT. Its translation: CASRVPQGSAAEAFF.

The gene calls are TRBV5-1 and TRBJ2-1, with TRBD2 matching over 7 bases. This CDR3 has 15 amino acids. Germline assignment: CDR1 SGHRS and CDR2 YFSETQ. V lost 4 bases and J lost 7; bases outside the gene matches: 11. CDR3 nucleotides: TGCGCCAGCAGCATAACGTCCCTTAGCGGGAATGAGCAGTTCTTC. The encoded protein is CASSITSLSGNEQFF.

The V and J genes are TRBV13 and TRBJ2-2; 14 nucleotides match TRBD2. V shed 5 bases and J 4 bases; nucleotides not matched to a gene: 6. Germline V gives CDR1 PRHDT, CDR2 FYEKMQ (reference sequence). This CDR3 region has 17 residues. The CDR3 is CASSPVGLAGVTGELFF. CDR3 nucleotides: TGTGCCAGCAGCCCCGTGGGACTAGCGGGAGTCACCGGGGAGCTGTTTTTT. The full variable domain, in which reference TRBV13 and TRBJ2-2 provide the parts outside the CDR3, is AAGVIQSPRHLIKEKRETATLKCYPIPRHDTVYWYQQGPGQDPQFLISFYEKMQSDKGSIPDRFSAQQFSDYHSELNMSSLELGDSALYFCASSPVGLAGVTGELFFGEGSRLTVL.

The chain uses TRBV28 and TRBJ2-7, with TRBD1 matching 7 bases. Germline V gene data show CDR1 as MDHEN and CDR2 as SYDVKM. CDR3 size: 13 residues. The J segment lost 5 bases and the V segment lost 9 bases, leaving 10 bases of the junction unmatched. CDR3 sequence: CASRGGAYNEQYF. The CDR3 bases are TGTGCCAGTAGAGGGGGCGCTTATAACGAGCAGTACTTC.

The rearrangement joins TRBV27 to TRBJ2-3, with TRBD2 matching over 13 bases. Germline V gene lookup returns CDR1 MNHEY and CDR2 SMNVEV (reference sequence). The CDR3 has 15 amino acids. After removal of 5 bases from V and 4 bases from J, the junction contained 3 bases not matched to a gene. As DNA, the CDR3 is TGTGCCAGCAGTACGGGACTAGCGGGGTCAGATACGCAGTATTTT. Protein product: CASSTGLAGSDTQYF.

Worth noting for this clone: Other DNA sequences in this specimen translate into the identical CDR3. This chain uses TRBV5-1 with TRBJ2-3; D is perhaps TRBD2 (6 bases). There are 15 residues in the CDR3. CDR1 SGHRS and CDR2 YFSETQ come from the germline V gene. V lost 2 bases to trimming and J lost 0 bases, with 10 bases between them. CDR3 bases: TGCGCCAGCAGCTTAGCGGGTTCTAGCACAGATACGCAGTATTTT. Protein: CASSLAGSSTDTQYF.

This clone appeared a single time. V usage is TRBV19 and J usage is TRBJ2-6; D not certain. CDR3 length equals 15 residues. Germline values: CDR1 LNHDA, CDR2 SQIVND (reference sequence). Deletions cut 6 bases from V and 0 bases from J, with 9 bases between. The CDR3 protein is CASRRRISGANVLTF. The CDR3 DNA is TGTGCCAGTAGGAGGCGGATCTCTGGGGCCAACGTCCTGACTTTC.

This chain's CDR3 is CASRTSGTGPYEQYF. CDR3 coding DNA: TGTGCCAGCCGCACGTCCGGGACAGGGCCATACGAGCAGTACTTC. The chain carries TRBV28 and TRBJ2-7; 9 bases align to TRBD1. The germline gives CDR1 MDHEN, CDR2 SYDVKM. V shed 8 bases, J shed 4 bases, and the junction held 12 bases outside the gene matches. The CDR3 contains 15 residues.